This note documents a single TCR beta chain sequence. The method was immunoSEQ multiplex PCR; TCRdb's version includes in-frame clones alone and lacks a portion of them. The data contain 35,000 to 50,000 clones, around 87% of them seen just once; the ten biggest clones take up about 4.5%. The record originates from a study of OX40 agonist ivuxolimab in advanced cancers. Turning to the study itself: Enrolled patients in dose escalation had cancers that were hepatocellular carcinoma, melanoma, renal cell or head and neck cancer.

This CDR3 spans 13 amino acids. Trimming took 3 bases from V and 6 from J; bases not matched to a gene: 4. Germline CDR1 and CDR2: LNHDA and SQIVND (reference sequence). This chain links TRBV19 with TRBJ2-5; TRBD1 matches at 7 bases. The sample was CD4+ or CD8+ T cells sorted from blood, taken in a trial of the OX40 agonist ivuxolimab. The sequence derives from an adult with an advanced solid tumor such as melanoma, head and neck, liver or kidney cancer. The CDR3 loop is CASSIPGGKTQYF. As DNA, the CDR3 is TGTGCCAGTAGTATTCCAGGGGGAAAGACCCAGTACTTC.